The rows below give T cell receptor beta chains drawn from one sample of a study of cytomegalovirus exposure and HLA in healthy donors. Libraries were prepared by immunoSEQ multiplex PCR; TCRdb keeps only in-frame clonotypes and omits some of them. This sample yields just under 150,000 clones, of which 87% are seen a single time; roughly 4.5% belongs to the top ten. Material for sequencing was PBMCs. Source of these receptors: a man younger than 35 in good health and CMV-seropositive. The CDR3 runs from the conserved cysteine through the conserved F or W. A D gene is named only where the DNA matches it firmly. Not all rows give a size; the values are once, few, many and, for expanded clones, a class.

j_call	cdr3_length	v_call	d_call	clone_size	cdr3_nt	cdr3_aa
TRBJ1-2	16	TRBV11-2	TRBD1	NA	TGTGCCAGCAGCTCCTTAGACAGGGCGGGCAACTATGGCTACACCTTC	CASSSLDRAGNYGYTF
TRBJ1-3	14	TRBV7-9	TRBD1	NA	TGTGCCAGCAGCCACCGGGACAGGGGAAACACCATATATTTT	CASSHRDRGNTIYF
TRBJ1-1	13	TRBV7-2	NA	NA	TGTGCCAGCAGCTTGGGAGAGGTCGCTGAAGCTTTCTTT	CASSLGEVAEAFF
TRBJ1-3	14	TRBV5-1	NA	NA	TGCGCCAGCAGCTTTGTCGGTGCTGGAAACACCATATATTTT	CASSFVGAGNTIYF
TRBJ2-5	13	TRBV10-3	NA	NA	TGTGCCATCAGTGAGTCGGCGGAGGAGACCCAGTACTTC	CAISESAEETQYF
TRBJ2-1	14	TRBV27	TRBD2	once	TGTGCCAGCAGTTTTCGCGGGAGAGTCGATGAGCAGTTCTTC	CASSFRGRVDEQFF
TRBJ2-5	16	TRBV7-8	NA	once	TGTGCCAGCAGCTTACAAAGGACAGCGGATGTGGAGACCCAATACTTC	CASSLQRTADVETQYF
TRBJ1-5	13	TRBV4-2	NA	once	TGTGCCAGCAGCCAAGATAACAATCAGCCCCAGCATTTT	CASSQDNNQPQHF
TRBJ1-2	16	TRBV4-2	TRBD1	NA	TGTGCCAGCAGCCAAGTCGGAAGGGGGACAGGGTTTGGCTACACCTTC	CASSQVGRGTGFGYTF
TRBJ2-1	17	TRBV7-4	NA	NA	TGTGCCAGCAGCTTATATATGAGGGTCAGCTCCTACAATGAGCAGTTCTTC	CASSLYMRVSSYNEQFF
TRBJ2-5	12	TRBV5-4	NA	NA	TGTGCCAGCAGTCGGAAGGAGGAGACCCAGTACTTC	CASSRKEETQYF
TRBJ2-3	15	TRBV28	TRBD1	NA	TGTGCCAGCAGTTTGCGACAGGGGAAAGCAGATACGCAGTATTTT	CASSLRQGKADTQYF
TRBJ2-1	15	TRBV5-1	NA	NA	TGCGCCAGCAGCTTGTCGTTAGACAGTTACAATGAGCAGTTCTTC	CASSLSLDSYNEQFF
TRBJ2-1	16	TRBV7-6	TRBD2	NA	TGTGCCAGCAGCGCTCTAGCGGAGGGCTCCTACAATGAGCAGTTCTTC	CASSALAEGSYNEQFF
TRBJ1-5	15	TRBV6-1	TRBD1	NA	TGTGCCAGCAGTGAGCGACAGGGGGTCAATCAGCCCCAGCATTTT	CASSERQGVNQPQHF
TRBJ2-2	18	TRBV4-1	TRBD2	once	TGCGCCAGCAGCCCCATACTTCGACTAGCGGCGAACACCGGGGAGCTGTTTTTT	CASSPILRLAANTGELFF
TRBJ2-5	14	TRBV7-7	TRBD1	NA	TGTGCTAGCAGCCAAACAGGGGTTCGAGAGACCCAGTACTTC	CASSQTGVRETQYF
TRBJ2-5	15	TRBV13	TRBD1	NA	TGTGCCAGCAGCTACCGGACAGGAATGCAAGAGACCCAGTACTTC	CASSYRTGMQETQYF
TRBJ2-7	15	TRBV7-2	TRBD2	NA	TGTGCCAGCACCCAGACTAGCGGGGGTGCATACGAGCAGTACTTC	CASTQTSGGAYEQYF
TRBJ1-6	15	TRBV19	NA	NA	TGTGCCAGTAGCGTGGACAGCCGCCTAGGGAGTCCCCTCCACTTT	CASSVDSRLGSPLHF
TRBJ2-1	19	TRBV4-1	TRBD2	NA	TGCGCCAGCAGCCCGATACTAGGGCGGGAGCCCTCCTTGCCGGGCGAGCAGTTCTTC	CASSPILGREPSLPGEQFF
TRBJ1-5	16	TRBV30	TRBD1	few	TGTGCCTGGACTAAGGGGTGGGGACAGCTCAATCAGCCCCAGCATTTT	CAWTKGWGQLNQPQHF
TRBJ1-2	14	TRBV14	NA	NA	TGTGCCAGCAGCCAAGTCGCACAGAAGTATGGCTACACCTTC	CASSQVAQKYGYTF
TRBJ2-7	15	TRBV30	NA	NA	TGTGCCTGGAGTGTCAGCGGACTCAGCCCGGGCGAGCAGTACTTC	CAWSVSGLSPGEQYF
TRBJ1-1	12	TRBV5-8	NA	few	TGTGCCAGCGGACTATCGGCCACTGAAGCTTTCTTT	CASGLSATEAFF
TRBJ1-2	13	TRBV6-1	NA	NA	TGTGCCAGCAACTTATTCTCTCACTATGGCTACACCTTC	CASNLFSHYGYTF
TRBJ2-3	15	TRBV13	NA	NA	TGTGCCAGCAGCTTATGGGGCGGTACCACAGATACGCAGTATTTT	CASSLWGGTTDTQYF
TRBJ1-4	13	TRBV7-9	NA	once	TGTGCCAGCAGCTTGGGGGGAAATGAAAAACTGTTTTTT	CASSLGGNEKLFF
TRBJ1-5	14	TRBV9	TRBD1	once	TGTGCCAGCAGCGTTACAGGGGATAATCAGCCCCAGCATTTT	CASSVTGDNQPQHF
TRBJ1-2	14	TRBV27	TRBD1	NA	TGTGCCAGCAGGGGGGACAGGGGAAATCATGGCTACACCTTC	CASRGDRGNHGYTF
TRBJ1-1	11	TRBV20-1	NA	NA	TGCAGTGCTAGACCTAACACTGAAGCTTTCTTT	CSARPNTEAFF
TRBJ1-2	17	TRBV7-3	NA	NA	TGTGCCAGTCGGACGCGGACACCTCCTCAAGGGGACTATGGCTACACCTTC	CASRTRTPPQGDYGYTF
TRBJ1-4	14	TRBV12-5	TRBD1	NA	TGTGCTAGTGGACCCACAGGGGGCCGCGAAAAACTGTTTTTT	CASGPTGGREKLFF
TRBJ2-5	14	TRBV27	TRBD2	once	TGTGCCAGCAGGAGGACTAGCGGCCAAGAGACCCAGTACTTC	CASRRTSGQETQYF
TRBJ1-1	13	TRBV19	NA	NA	TGTGCCAGTAGTTCCACACTGAACACTGAAGCTTTCTTT	CASSSTLNTEAFF
TRBJ1-5	16	TRBV5-1	NA	NA	TGCGCCAGCAGCTTGGTAGGGGCTTATAGCAATCAGCCCCAGCATTTT	CASSLVGAYSNQPQHF
TRBJ2-5	18	TRBV4-1	NA	NA	TGCGCCAGCAGGGCTATCGCATGGGGGCCCACCCGACAAGAGACCCAGTACTTC	CASRAIAWGPTRQETQYF
TRBJ2-7	11	TRBV5-5	NA	NA	TGTGCCAGCAGCTTGGCTTACGAGCAGTACTTC	CASSLAYEQYF
TRBJ1-2	13	TRBV6-1	NA	NA	TGTGCCAGCAGAAGAGACAGTAACTATGGCTACACCTTC	CASRRDSNYGYTF
TRBJ2-6	14	TRBV6-5	NA	NA	TGTGCCAGCAGTTATAGCTCTGGGGCCAACGTCCTGACTTTC	CASSYSSGANVLTF
TRBJ2-7	18	TRBV6-1	TRBD2	NA	TGTGCCAGCAGTGAAATAGCGGGGTCCTACTTGATGGTGTACGAGCAGTACTTC	CASSEIAGSYLMVYEQYF
TRBJ1-2	16	TRBV10-2	NA	few	TGCGCCAGCAGTGAGACTGGGCCCTTGGGAGGGTATGGCTACACCTTC	CASSETGPLGGYGYTF
TRBJ2-5	17	TRBV25-1	NA	NA	TGTGCCAGCAGTGAGAGAGGACGGGGGAAAAATATGGAGACCCAGTACTTC	CASSERGRGKNMETQYF